The TCR beta chain described here comes from a study of CD4 T cells in relation to SARS-CoV-2 and coronaviruses. The overall study: PBMCs were cultured with antigen for over 8 days before TCR beta sequencing. Shared crossreactive spike epitopes were mapped to their HLA restriction.

Germline CDR1 reads KGHSH; CDR2 reads LQKENI. V lost 0 bases and J lost 3; bases outside the gene matches: 8. The CDR3 runs to 16 residues. Clones were read by immunoSEQ multiplex PCR, and TCRdb kept only the in-frame ones, dropping some. This table has some 14,000 clones, under 85% appearing once. Concerning this clone itself: The antigen remains undetermined.

Study conclusions and caveats: Pre-pandemic and post-infection samples never came from the same donor.

The unexposed donors gave CD4+ T cells in about 2010-2019, prior to COVID-19. CD4+ T cells were isolated from the cells after around 10 days of culture. Fresh IL-2 medium replaced half the medium on days 3 and 7. The rearrangement joins TRBV18 to TRBJ2-7; 7 positions agree with TRBD2. The source is a human donor in good health. Sample: CD4+ T cells from PBMCs, cultured in vitro. The CDR3 region has the DNA TGTGCCAGCTCACCACCTGGTACTAGCGTGCTCTACGAGCAGTACTTC. Protein: CASSPPGTSVLYEQYF.